This T cell receptor (beta chain) was captured in a study of technical replicates of blood from a handful of donors. The data were produced by immunoSEQ multiplex PCR, yet TCRdb's version contains in-frame clones alone and is incomplete. The sample carries under 85,000 clones, 80% to 95% recorded once. The germline V gene encodes CDR1 MNHEY and CDR2 SMNVEV (reference sequence). V lost 4 bases, J lost 1 base, and 14 bases lay in between. This CDR3 comprises 16 residues. The J gene is TRBJ2-1, the V gene TRBV27; D gene uncertain. The clonotype was recovered from a human donor in good health. Some clones in this sample may be carry-over from other donors' samples. The sample comprised T cells isolated from PBMCs. The DNA of the CDR3 is TGTGCCAGCAGTTCGAATAGCTTTGGTTCCTACAATGAGCAGTTCTTC. Translation gives CASSSNSFGSYNEQFF.